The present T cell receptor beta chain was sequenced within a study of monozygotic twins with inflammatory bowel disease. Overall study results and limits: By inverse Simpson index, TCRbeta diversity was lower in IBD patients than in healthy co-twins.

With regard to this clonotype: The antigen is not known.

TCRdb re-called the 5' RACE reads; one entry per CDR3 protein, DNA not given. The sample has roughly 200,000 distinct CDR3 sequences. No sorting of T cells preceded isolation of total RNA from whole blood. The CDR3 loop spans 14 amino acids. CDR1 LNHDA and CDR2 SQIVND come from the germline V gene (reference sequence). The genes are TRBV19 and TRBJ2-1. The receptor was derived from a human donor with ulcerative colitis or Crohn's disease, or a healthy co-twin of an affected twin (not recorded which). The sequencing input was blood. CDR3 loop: CASSIGGTYNEQFF.